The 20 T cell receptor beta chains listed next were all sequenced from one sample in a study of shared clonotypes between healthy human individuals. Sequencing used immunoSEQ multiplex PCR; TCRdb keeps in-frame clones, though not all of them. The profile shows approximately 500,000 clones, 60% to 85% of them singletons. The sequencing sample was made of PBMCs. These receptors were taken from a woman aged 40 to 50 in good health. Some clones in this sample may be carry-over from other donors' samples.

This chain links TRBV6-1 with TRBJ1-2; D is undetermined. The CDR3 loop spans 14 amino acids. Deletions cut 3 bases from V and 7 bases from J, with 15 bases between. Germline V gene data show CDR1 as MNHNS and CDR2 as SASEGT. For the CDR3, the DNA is TGTGCCAGCAGTGAGCAGACTGACAATATTGGCTACACCTTC. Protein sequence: CASSEQTDNIGYTF.

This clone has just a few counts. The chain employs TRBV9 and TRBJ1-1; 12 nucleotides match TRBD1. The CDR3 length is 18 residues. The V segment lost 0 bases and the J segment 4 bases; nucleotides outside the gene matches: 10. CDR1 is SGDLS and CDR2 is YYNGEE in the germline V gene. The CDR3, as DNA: TGTGCCAGCAGCGTAGTGGGTGGGACAGGGGGCTTGAGCACTGAAGCTTTCTTT. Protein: CASSVVGGTGGLSTEAFF. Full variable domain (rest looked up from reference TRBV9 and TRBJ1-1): DSGVTQTPKHLITATGQRVTLRCSPRSGDLSVYWYQQSLDQGLQFLIQYYNGEERAKGNILERFSAQQFPDLHSELNLSSLELGDSALYFCASSVVGGTGGLSTEAFFGQGTRLTVV.

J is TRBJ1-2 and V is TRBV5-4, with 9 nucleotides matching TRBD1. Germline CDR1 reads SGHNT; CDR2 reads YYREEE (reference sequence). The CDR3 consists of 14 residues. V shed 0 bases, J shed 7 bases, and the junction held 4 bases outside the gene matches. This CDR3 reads CASSLEATGGGYTF. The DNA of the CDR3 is TGTGCCAGCAGCTTGGAGGCGACAGGGGGTGGCTACACCTTC.

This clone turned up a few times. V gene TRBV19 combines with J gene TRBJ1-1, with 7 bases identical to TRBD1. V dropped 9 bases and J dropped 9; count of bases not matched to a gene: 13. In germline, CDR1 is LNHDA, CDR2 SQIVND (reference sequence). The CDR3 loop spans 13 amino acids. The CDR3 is CASKPGGPGQAFF. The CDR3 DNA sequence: TGTGCCAGCAAACCAGGGGGACCGGGACAAGCTTTCTTT.

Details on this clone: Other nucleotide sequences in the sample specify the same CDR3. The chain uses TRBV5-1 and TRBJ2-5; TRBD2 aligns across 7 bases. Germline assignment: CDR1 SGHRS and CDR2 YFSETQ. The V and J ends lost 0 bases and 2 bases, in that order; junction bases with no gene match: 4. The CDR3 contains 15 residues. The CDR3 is CASSLGGGGQETQYF. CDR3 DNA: TGCGCCAGCAGCTTGGGTGGCGGGGGACAAGAGACCCAGTACTTC.

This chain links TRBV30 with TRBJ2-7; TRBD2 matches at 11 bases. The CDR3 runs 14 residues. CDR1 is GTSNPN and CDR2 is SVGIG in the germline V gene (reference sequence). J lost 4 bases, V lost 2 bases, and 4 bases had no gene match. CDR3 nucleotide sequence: TGTGCCTGGAGTTCCGTAGCGGGAGGGTACGAGCAGTACTTC. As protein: CAWSSVAGGYEQYF.

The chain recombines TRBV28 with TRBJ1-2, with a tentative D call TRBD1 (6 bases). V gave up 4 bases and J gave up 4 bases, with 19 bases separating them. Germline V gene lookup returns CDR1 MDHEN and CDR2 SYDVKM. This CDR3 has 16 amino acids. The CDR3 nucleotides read TGTGCCAGCAGTTACCCCAGAAAGGGGGGGGGCTATGGCTACACCTTC. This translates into CASSYPRKGGGYGYTF.

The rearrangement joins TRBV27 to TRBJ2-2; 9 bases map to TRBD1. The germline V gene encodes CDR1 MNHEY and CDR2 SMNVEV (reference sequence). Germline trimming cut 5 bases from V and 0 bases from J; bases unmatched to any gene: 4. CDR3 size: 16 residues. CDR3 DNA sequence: TGTGCCAGCAGTCCCGGGACAGGGCCGAACACCGGGGAGCTGTTTTTT. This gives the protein CASSPGTGPNTGELFF.

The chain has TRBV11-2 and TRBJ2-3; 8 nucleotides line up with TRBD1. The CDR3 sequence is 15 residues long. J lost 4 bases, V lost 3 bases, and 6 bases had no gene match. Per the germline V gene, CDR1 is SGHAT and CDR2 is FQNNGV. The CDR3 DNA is TGTGCCAGCAGCTTGGGGACAGGACGAGCAGATACGCAGTATTTT. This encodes CASSLGTGRADTQYF.

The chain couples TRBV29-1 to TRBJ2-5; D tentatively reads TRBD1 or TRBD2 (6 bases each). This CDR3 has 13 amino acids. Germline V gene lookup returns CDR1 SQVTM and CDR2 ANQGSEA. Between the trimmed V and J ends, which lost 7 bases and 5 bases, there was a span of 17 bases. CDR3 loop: CSAEWGARETQYF. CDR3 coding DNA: TGCAGCGCCGAATGGGGGGCCCGTGAGACCCAGTACTTC.

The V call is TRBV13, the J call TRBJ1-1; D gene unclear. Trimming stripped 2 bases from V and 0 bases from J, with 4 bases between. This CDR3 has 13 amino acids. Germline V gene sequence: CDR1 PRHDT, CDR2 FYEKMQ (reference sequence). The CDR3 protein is CASSLLLNTEAFF. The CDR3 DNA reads TGTGCCAGCAGCTTATTGTTGAACACTGAAGCTTTCTTT.

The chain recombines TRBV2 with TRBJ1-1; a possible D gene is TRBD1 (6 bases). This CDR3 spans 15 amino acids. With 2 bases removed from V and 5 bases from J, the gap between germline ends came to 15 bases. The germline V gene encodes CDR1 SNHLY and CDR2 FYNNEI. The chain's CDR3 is CASSERMTGQTEAFF. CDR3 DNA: TGTGCCAGCAGTGAACGTATGACAGGTCAGACTGAAGCTTTCTTT.

The CDR3 loop is CAREREALWVETQYF. The CDR3 region has the DNA TGTGCCAGAGAGCGGGAGGCACTCTGGGTGGAGACCCAGTACTTC. The gene calls are TRBV27 and TRBJ2-5; 9 bases map to TRBD2. V lost 9 bases to trimming and J lost 5 bases; unmatched junction nucleotides: 13. Germline V gene data show CDR1 as MNHEY and CDR2 as SMNVEV (reference sequence). The CDR3 runs 15 residues.

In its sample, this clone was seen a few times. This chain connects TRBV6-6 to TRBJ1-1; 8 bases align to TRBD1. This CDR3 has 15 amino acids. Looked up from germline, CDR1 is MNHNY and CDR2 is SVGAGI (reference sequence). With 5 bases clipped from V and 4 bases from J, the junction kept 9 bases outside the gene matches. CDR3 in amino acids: CASSKNGQGGTEAFF. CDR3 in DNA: TGTGCCAGCAGTAAAAATGGACAGGGTGGCACTGAAGCTTTCTTT.

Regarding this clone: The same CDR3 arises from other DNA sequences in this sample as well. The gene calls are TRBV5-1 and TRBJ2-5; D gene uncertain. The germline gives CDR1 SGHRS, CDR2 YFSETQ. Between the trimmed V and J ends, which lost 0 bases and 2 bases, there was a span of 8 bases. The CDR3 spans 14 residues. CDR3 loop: CASSLDGGQETQYF. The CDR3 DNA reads TGCGCCAGCAGCTTGGACGGCGGACAAGAGACCCAGTACTTC.

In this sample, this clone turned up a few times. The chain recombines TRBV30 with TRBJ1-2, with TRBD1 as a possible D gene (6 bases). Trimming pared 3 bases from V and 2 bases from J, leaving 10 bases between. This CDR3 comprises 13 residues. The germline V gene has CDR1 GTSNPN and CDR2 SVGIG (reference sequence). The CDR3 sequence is CAWSAGANYGYTF. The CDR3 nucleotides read TGTGCCTGGAGCGCGGGGGCGAACTATGGCTACACCTTC.

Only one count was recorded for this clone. The chain's CDR3 is CASRSGKAVNTGELFF. CDR3 nucleotides: TGTGCCAGCAGGTCTGGAAAAGCGGTGAACACCGGGGAGCTGTTTTTT. The rearrangement joins TRBV11-2 to TRBJ2-2; tentative D call: TRBD2 (5 bases). V lost 6 bases to trimming and J lost 1 base, with 15 bases between them. CDR1 SGHAT and CDR2 FQNNGV come from the germline V gene. The CDR3 spans 16 residues.

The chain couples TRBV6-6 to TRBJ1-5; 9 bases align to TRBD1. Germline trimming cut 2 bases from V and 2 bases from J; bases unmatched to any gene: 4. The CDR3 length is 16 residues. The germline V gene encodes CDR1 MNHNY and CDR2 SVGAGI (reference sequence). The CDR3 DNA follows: TGTGCCAGCAGTTACGACAGGGGGTCAGGCAATCAGCCCCAGCATTTT. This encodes CASSYDRGSGNQPQHF.

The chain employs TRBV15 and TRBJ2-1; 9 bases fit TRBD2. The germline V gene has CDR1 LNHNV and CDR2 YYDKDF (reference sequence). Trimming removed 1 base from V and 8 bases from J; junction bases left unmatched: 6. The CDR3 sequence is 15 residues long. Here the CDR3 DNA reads TGTGCCACCAGCAGAGGTACGACTAGCGGCCATGAGCAGTTCTTC. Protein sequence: CATSRGTTSGHEQFF.

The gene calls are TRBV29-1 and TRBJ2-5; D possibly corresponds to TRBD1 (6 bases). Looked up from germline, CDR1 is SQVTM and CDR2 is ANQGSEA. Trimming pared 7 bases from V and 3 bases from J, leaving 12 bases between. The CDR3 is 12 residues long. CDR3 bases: TGCAGCGCGTCAGGGGTCAAAGAGACCCAGTACTTC. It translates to CSASGVKETQYF.